Following are 27 T cell receptor beta chains from one sample sequenced in a study of T-cell reconstitution after alpha-beta-depleted transplantation in children. Unique molecular identifiers were built into the TCRbeta library. TCRdb re-derived calls from the PCR reads in MiXCR, one entry per CDR3 protein. The sample holds 200,000 to 250,000 distinct CDR3 sequences; roughly a tenth are singletons and the top ten take around 5%. Sequencing was performed on PBMCs from the stem cell graft donor, taken from the stem cell graft. These receptors came from a human donor who donated a stem cell graft to a child with SCID.

This clonotype was counted ten times or more. The gene calls are TRBV6-5 and TRBJ2-4; TRBD2 is a possible D gene (5 bases). CDR3 size: 12 residues. Germline assignment: CDR1 MNHEY and CDR2 SVGAGI. V was pared by 7 bases and J by 11 bases, with 15 bases between. Here the CDR3 DNA reads TGTGCCAGCATTGCGGGCCATGGGGTTCAGTACTTC. Protein product: CASIAGHGVQYF.

This clonotype was seen at least ten times. This chain uses TRBV7-9 with TRBJ1-4; weak D call: TRBD1 (5 bases). Germline CDR1 and CDR2: SEHNR and FQNEAQ (reference sequence). V shed 5 bases and J shed 5 bases, with 12 bases lying between them. The CDR3 sequence is 14 residues long. The chain's CDR3 is CASSLGRGNEKLFF. As DNA, the CDR3 is TGTGCCAGCAGCCTGGGACGGGGAAATGAAAAACTGTTTTTT.

V gene TRBV7-2 combines with J gene TRBJ2-2; D might be TRBD1 or TRBD2, each matching 6 bases. CDR3 length equals 17 residues. Trimming stripped 5 bases from V and 8 bases from J, with 24 bases between. The germline V gene encodes CDR1 SGHTA and CDR2 FQGNSA. The CDR3 DNA follows: TGTGCCAGCAGCCTATTTAGGGGGGCGAATGCGTGGGGGGAGCTGTTTTTT. Amino acids: CASSLFRGANAWGELFF.

This clonotype occurred many times. The chain couples TRBV24-1 to TRBJ2-6; possibly TRBD1 for D (6 bases). Trimming cost V 2 bases and J 0 bases, with 16 bases left between them. Per the germline V gene, CDR1 is KGHDR and CDR2 is SFDVKD. CDR3 size: 19 residues. As DNA, the CDR3 is TGTGCCACCAGTGATTCCTACAGGGCCCCAAGCTCTGGGGCCAACGTCCTGACTTTC. Protein product: CATSDSYRAPSSGANVLTF.

This clonotype was detected many times. The V call is TRBV7-9, the J call TRBJ1-5; 10 nucleotides match TRBD1. Trimming at V came to 5 bases and at J to 4 bases, leaving 5 bases not matched to a gene. The CDR3 runs to 15 residues. Germline assignment: CDR1 SEHNR and CDR2 FQNEAQ (reference sequence). CDR3: CASSPPGQGNQPQHF. The CDR3 DNA reads as TGTGCCAGCAGCCCGCCGGGACAGGGGAATCAGCCCCAGCATTTT.

The gene calls are TRBV12-3 or TRBV12-4 and TRBJ2-1; 12 nucleotides match TRBD1. The CDR3 is 15 residues long. The V and J ends lost 7 bases and 8 bases, in that order; junction bases with no gene match: 9. This CDR3 reads CASNAGGTGGDEQFF. CDR3 bases: TGTGCCAGCAACGCGGGGGGGACAGGGGGCGATGAGCAGTTCTTC.

The sample holds many counts of this clonotype. V is TRBV12-3 or TRBV12-4 and J is TRBJ1-5, with D unclear. V was cut by 7 bases and J by 0 bases, with 7 bases left in between. The CDR3 is 13 residues long. CDR3 region: CASNGLSNQPQHF. DNA for the CDR3: TGTGCCAGCAACGGGCTTAGCAATCAGCCCCAGCATTTT.

This clonotype appeared many times. The genes are TRBV5-1 and TRBJ2-1, with 9 bases that match TRBD1. The J segment lost 5 bases and the V segment lost 0 bases, leaving 3 bases of the junction unmatched. Per the germline V gene, CDR1 is SGHRS and CDR2 is YFSETQ. CDR3 size: 15 residues. The CDR3 protein is CASSLGDRENNEQFF. CDR3 DNA sequence: TGCGCCAGCAGCTTGGGGGACAGGGAGAACAATGAGCAGTTCTTC.

This clonotype came up a few times. The rearrangement links TRBV7-6 to TRBJ2-3; 7 bases match TRBD1. Trimming removed 0 bases from V and 5 bases from J; junction bases left unmatched: 11. Germline CDR1 and CDR2: SGHVS and FNYEAQ. This CDR3 region has 17 residues. The CDR3 loop reads CASSLAGRGQTLDTQYF. In DNA, the CDR3 is TGTGCCAGCAGCTTAGCTGGTCGGGGACAGACTCTAGATACGCAGTATTTT.

The chain employs TRBV28 and TRBJ2-3; weak D call: TRBD1 (5 bases). This CDR3 has 16 amino acids. With 10 bases removed from V and 4 bases from J, the gap between germline ends came to 24 bases. Looked up from germline, CDR1 is MDHEN and CDR2 is SYDVKM. The CDR3 region has the DNA TGTGCCACCTCACTCAGGGCCGGCGGAAGGTCAGATACGCAGTATTTT. Amino acid sequence: CATSLRAGGRSDTQYF.

Many counts were recorded for this clonotype. The V call is TRBV3-1, the J call TRBJ2-1, with 11 bases identical to TRBD2. Germline values: CDR1 LGHDT, CDR2 YNNKEL (reference sequence). This CDR3 spans 15 amino acids. The junction had 9 bases not matched to a gene; V was cut back by 5 bases and J by 9 bases. The CDR3 DNA reads as TGTGCCAGCAGCTTAGCGGGGGGGCAATACGGTGAGCAGTTCTTC. It translates to CASSLAGGQYGEQFF.

This clonotype was observed many times. The chain links TRBV28 to TRBJ2-6; D unclear. This CDR3 has 15 residues. Trimming cost V 5 bases and J 1 base, with 9 bases left between them. Germline V CDR1 and CDR2: MDHEN, SYDVKM. CDR3 residues: CASSRRASGANVLTF. In DNA form, the CDR3 reads TGTGCCAGCAGTCGAAGGGCTTCTGGGGCCAACGTCCTGACTTTC.

The sample holds a few counts of this clonotype. The chain joins TRBV5-1 to TRBJ2-3; a weak D match, TRBD1 (6 bases). V was cut by 1 base and J by 6 bases, with 9 bases left in between. CDR1 and CDR2 from the germline V gene are SGHRS and YFSETQ. The CDR3 totals 13 residues. CDR3 region: CASSLLGQDTQYF. As DNA, the CDR3 is TGCGCCAGCAGCTTGCTCGGACAGGATACGCAGTATTTT.

This clonotype came up many times. In DNA, the CDR3 is TGTGCCAGCAGTCTAATCGGGACTAGCGAGCCAGATACGCAGTATTTT. This sequence encodes CASSLIGTSEPDTQYF. This chain uses TRBV2 with TRBJ2-3, with 10 bases matching TRBD2. V dropped 5 bases and J dropped 4; count of bases not matched to a gene: 9. Germline assignment: CDR1 SNHLY and CDR2 FYNNEI. The CDR3 spans 16 residues.

Many counts were recorded for this clonotype. The CDR3 coding sequence is TGCGCCAGCAGCAACGGACAGGGTTCCTACACTGAAGCTTTCTTT. It yields the protein CASSNGQGSYTEAFF. The V and J genes are TRBV5-1 and TRBJ1-1, with 8 bases identical to TRBD1. The CDR3 runs to 15 residues. With V trimmed by 4 bases and J by 3 bases, 8 bases remained unmatched. Germline loops: CDR1 SGHRS, CDR2 YFSETQ.

This clonotype showed up many times. The V call is TRBV10-3, the J call TRBJ1-1, with 10 positions matching TRBD1. V lost 6 bases to trimming and J lost 1 base; unmatched junction nucleotides: 2. The CDR3 spans 14 residues. Germline V gene lookup returns CDR1 ENHRY and CDR2 SYGVKD. The CDR3: CAIRGQGSNTEAFF. The CDR3 nucleotides are TGTGCCATCAGGGGACAGGGGTCGAACACTGAAGCTTTCTTT.

This clonotype was recorded at least ten times. CDR3 amino acids: CSASEGMDTGELFF. As DNA, the CDR3 is TGCAGTGCTTCCGAGGGGATGGACACCGGGGAGCTGTTTTTT. The chain carries TRBV20-1 and TRBJ2-2; the D call may be TRBD1 or TRBD2 (5 bases each). CDR1 and CDR2 (germline): DFQATT, SNEGSKA (reference sequence). The CDR3 loop spans 14 amino acids. Trimming took off 5 bases at V and 3 bases at J, with 13 bases between the two ends.

This clonotype showed up many times. The chain couples TRBV9 to TRBJ1-1, with D uncertain. Germline CDR1 and CDR2: SGDLS and YYNGEE. The CDR3 has 13 amino acids. V shed 3 bases and J shed 4 bases, with 10 bases lying between them. The CDR3 nucleotides read TGTGCCAGCAGCGCGTCCCCGGGCACTGAAGCTTTCTTT. Translating gives CASSASPGTEAFF. Together with reference TRBV9 and TRBJ1-1, the CDR3 gives the full variable domain: DSGVTQTPKHLITATGQRVTLRCSPRSGDLSVYWYQQSLDQGLQFLIQYYNGEERAKGNILERFSAQQFPDLHSELNLSSLELGDSALYFCASSASPGTEAFFGQGTRLTVV.

This clonotype has at least ten counts. The V gene is TRBV6-2 or TRBV6-3, the J gene TRBJ1-5; D gene uncertain. V dropped 2 bases and J dropped 2 bases, with 10 bases sitting between them. From germline, CDR1 is MNHEY and CDR2 SVGEGT. The length of the CDR3 is 15 residues. The CDR3 reads CASSYLRAGNQPQHF. The CDR3 DNA reads TGTGCCAGCAGTTACCTAAGGGCTGGCAATCAGCCCCAGCATTTT.

This clonotype was observed at least ten times. The CDR3 loop reads CASSSSLRQDPYEQYF. Written as DNA, the CDR3 is TGTGCCAGCAGCTCTTCTTTGCGACAGGATCCCTACGAGCAGTACTTC. This chain links TRBV7-9 with TRBJ2-7; possibly TRBD1 for D (6 bases). V lost 4 bases, J lost 2 bases, and 18 bases lay in between. This CDR3 spans 16 amino acids. Germline assignment: CDR1 SEHNR and CDR2 FQNEAQ (reference sequence).

This clonotype was recorded many times. The V call is TRBV20-1, the J call TRBJ2-1; 7 bases agree with TRBD1. Germline V gene data show CDR1 as DFQATT and CDR2 as SNEGSKA (reference sequence). The CDR3 sequence is 15 residues long. V was clipped by 3 bases and J by 4 bases; unmatched bases: 9. For the CDR3, the DNA is TGCAGTGCTAGGCGAAGGGACAGACTTTACAATGAGCAGTTCTTC. Its protein is CSARRRDRLYNEQFF.

In this sample, this clonotype turned up many times. CDR3 sequence: CASSFPLAGNTGELFF. The CDR3 region has the DNA TGTGCCAGCAGCTTCCCACTAGCTGGGAACACCGGGGAGCTGTTTTTT. This chain joins TRBV5-6 and TRBJ2-2; possibly TRBD2 for D (6 bases). This CDR3 is built from 16 residues. Per germline, CDR1 SGHDT and CDR2 YYEEEE. V lost 2 bases and J 1 base, leaving 12 bases between the germline ends.

In this sample, this clonotype turned up many times. This chain uses TRBV28 with TRBJ1-5, with TRBD1 as a possible D gene (5 bases). Germline V CDR1 and CDR2: MDHEN, SYDVKM. This CDR3 comprises 16 residues. Trimming cost V 6 bases and J 1 base, with 16 bases left between them. CDR3 in amino acids: CASSSGGGSSNQPQHF. The CDR3 DNA follows: TGTGCCAGCAGCTCAGGCGGGGGGTCAAGCAATCAGCCCCAGCATTTT.

This clonotype has at least ten counts. The rearrangement joins TRBV4-3 to TRBJ2-7; a weak D match, TRBD1 (6 bases). Trimming removed 1 base at V and 0 bases at J, with 10 bases between. The CDR3 is made up of 15 amino acids. CDR1 and CDR2 from the germline V gene are LGHNA and YSLEER. The CDR3 protein is CASSQGAGVSYEQYF. The CDR3 DNA follows: TGCGCCAGCAGCCAAGGAGCAGGGGTCTCCTACGAGCAGTACTTC.

To note about this clonotype: A clone one base away is much larger, so this may be a read error. The CDR3, as DNA: TGTGCCAGCAGCTTGGGAATGCAAAAAGGGCACACCGGGGAGCTGCTTTTT. This gives the protein CASSLGMQKGHTGELLF. The chain has TRBV11-2 and TRBJ2-2, with a tentative D call TRBD2 (5 bases). Per germline, CDR1 SGHAT and CDR2 FQNNGV. The CDR3 is made up of 17 amino acids.

This clonotype was detected many times. This sequence joins TRBV2 and TRBJ2-1, with D possibly being TRBD1 (7 bases). The CDR3 covers 16 residues. V lost 4 bases, J lost 4 bases, and 17 bases lay in between. CDR1 is SNHLY, CDR2 FYNNEI, per germline. The CDR3 bases are TGTGCCAGCAGTGCAAGGGCGGGACAGCAGTACAATGAGCAGTTCTTC. This encodes CASSARAGQQYNEQFF.

This clonotype was seen just once. The chain combines TRBV20-1 with TRBJ2-6, with D possibly being TRBD2 (6 bases). Germline CDR1 is DFQATT and CDR2 is SNEGSKA (reference sequence). The CDR3 is 18 amino acids. V was pared by 0 bases and J by 1 base, with 16 bases between. CDR3 DNA: TGCAGTGCTAGAGATCCGTCATCAGGAGGGTCTGGGGCCAACGTCCTGACTTTC. It yields the protein CSARDPSSGGSGANVLTF.